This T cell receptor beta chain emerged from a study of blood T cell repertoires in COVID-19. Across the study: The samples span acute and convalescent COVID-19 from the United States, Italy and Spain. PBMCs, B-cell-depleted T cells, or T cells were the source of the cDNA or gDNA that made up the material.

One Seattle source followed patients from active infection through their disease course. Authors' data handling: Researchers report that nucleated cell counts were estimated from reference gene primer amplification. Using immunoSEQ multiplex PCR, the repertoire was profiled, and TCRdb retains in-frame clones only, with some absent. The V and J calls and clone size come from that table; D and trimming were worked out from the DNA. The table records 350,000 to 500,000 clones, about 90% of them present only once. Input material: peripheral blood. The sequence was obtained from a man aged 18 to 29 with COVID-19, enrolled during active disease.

The CDR3 nucleotides are TGTGCCAGCAGCACCAGGGTGTGGGAGACCCAGTACTTC. Protein: CASSTRVWETQYF. This chain links TRBV3-1 (or the pseudogene TRBV3-2) with TRBJ2-5, with TRBD1 as a possible D gene (5 bases). Looked up from germline, CDR1 is LGHDT and CDR2 is YNNKEL (reference sequence). The CDR3 runs 13 residues. V lost 5 bases and J lost 5, with 12 bases in between.